This T cell receptor (beta chain) was documented in a study of OX40 agonist ivuxolimab in advanced cancers. In the study overall: Three patients showed partial responses: one hepatocellular carcinoma and two cutaneous melanoma cases.

Clones were read by immunoSEQ multiplex PCR, and TCRdb kept only the in-frame ones, dropping some. This sample carries roughly 64,000 clones, just under 85% of them seen once, and the ten largest clones take 9.8%. The CDR3 is 15 amino acids. After removal of 5 bases from V and 11 bases from J, the junction contained 14 bases not matched to a gene. The germline V gene has CDR1 MGHDK and CDR2 SYGVNS. The chain links TRBV25-1 to TRBJ1-3, with 8 positions matching TRBD1. The source was CD4+ or CD8+ T cells sorted from blood, collected in a trial of the OX40 agonist ivuxolimab. The sequence was obtained from an adult with an advanced solid tumor such as melanoma, head and neck, liver or kidney cancer. The CDR3 DNA follows: TGTGCCAGCAGTCACGACAGGGGCAAATGGAACCCCATATATTTT. This sequence encodes CASSHDRGKWNPIYF.